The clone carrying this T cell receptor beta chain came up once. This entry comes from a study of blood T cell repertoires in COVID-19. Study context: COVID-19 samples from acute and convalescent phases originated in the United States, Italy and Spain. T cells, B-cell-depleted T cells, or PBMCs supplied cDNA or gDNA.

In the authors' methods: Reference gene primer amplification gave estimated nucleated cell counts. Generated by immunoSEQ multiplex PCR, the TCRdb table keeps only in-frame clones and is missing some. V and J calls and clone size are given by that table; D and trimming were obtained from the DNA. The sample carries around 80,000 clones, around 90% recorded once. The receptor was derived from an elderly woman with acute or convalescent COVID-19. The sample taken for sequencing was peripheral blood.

CDR3 nucleotides: TGTGCCAGTAGTAAACTCTCTGGAAACACCATATATTTT. Translating gives CASSKLSGNTIYF. The chain couples TRBV19 to TRBJ1-3; D call uncertain. The CDR3 length is 13 residues. Trimming shortened V by 4 bases and J by 0 bases, and 4 bases separated the two germline ends. Germline-derived CDR1 and CDR2 are LNHDA and SQIVND (reference sequence). Together with reference TRBV19 and TRBJ1-3, the CDR3 gives the full variable domain: DGGITQSPKYLFRKEGQNVTLSCEQNLNHDAMYWYRQDPGQGLRLIYYSQIVNDFQKGDIAEGYSVSREKKESFPLTVTSAQKNPTAFYLCASSKLSGNTIYFGEGSWLTVV.